Each of the 23 T cell receptor beta chains below was sequenced from the same sample in a study of CD8 T cells in ankylosing spondylitis. These TCRs' antigens remain unknown. Overall study results and limits: Characteristic of ankylosing spondylitis blood, it appeared, was a TCR beta motif comprising about eight highly homologous variants.

A single record per CDR3 protein comes from TCRdb applying MiXCR to the 5' RACE reads. The sample lists a few hundred thousand distinct CDR3 sequences; about 20% were seen once. The sequenced material came from blood, either unsorted or a sorted T cell fraction (not recorded which). All receptors derive from a male donor with ankylosing spondylitis.

V is TRBV12-5 and J is TRBJ1-1, with D unresolved. V was pared by 8 bases and J by 7 bases, with 17 bases between. Germline V gene sequence: CDR1 LGHNT, CDR2 FRNRAP. This CDR3 has 13 amino acids. The chain's CDR3 is CASSLRGRDEAFF. CDR3 sequence (DNA): TGTGCTAGTTCCCTCAGAGGTAGGGATGAAGCTTTCTTT.

The chain combines TRBV18 with TRBJ2-7; no clear D. The CDR3 runs 14 residues. From germline, CDR1 is KGHSH and CDR2 LQKENI. V gave up 2 bases and J gave up 0 bases, with 8 bases separating them. The CDR3 here is CASSPNVASYEQYF. The CDR3, as DNA: TGTGCCAGCTCACCAAATGTGGCCTCCTACGAGCAGTACTTC.

V and J are TRBV20-1 and TRBJ2-1; D gene unclear. This CDR3 has 16 amino acids. V was cut by 0 bases and J by 0 bases, with 12 bases left in between. Germline assignment: CDR1 DFQATT and CDR2 SNEGSKA (reference sequence). As DNA, the CDR3 is TGCAGTGCTAGAGATTTTCAAGGCAGCTCCTACAATGAGCAGTTCTTC. It translates to CSARDFQGSSYNEQFF.

The chain carries TRBV30 and TRBJ1-5; TRBD1 is a possible D gene (6 bases). In germline, CDR1 is GTSNPN, CDR2 SVGIG (reference sequence). V was trimmed by 4 bases and J by 3 bases, leaving 19 bases between them. The CDR3 loop spans 16 amino acids. The CDR3 coding sequence is TGTGCCTGGACCACGGGGAGGGGGAACTTCAATCAGCCCCAGCATTTT. Translating it yields CAWTTGRGNFNQPQHF.

This clonotype was detected a few times. The J gene is TRBJ2-7, the V gene TRBV2, with D perhaps matching TRBD1 (5 bases). The V end was cut by 8 bases, the J end by 12 bases, with 26 bases between. The V gene's germline CDR1 is SNHLY and CDR2 FYNNEI. The CDR3 extends over 14 amino acids. CDR3 amino acids: CASAPTAKITRGYF. In nucleotides, the CDR3 is TGTGCCAGCGCCCCGACAGCCAAAATTACCCGAGGGTACTTC.

This clonotype was detected ten times or more. The J gene is TRBJ2-7, the V gene TRBV5-1, with a weak D call TRBD2 (7 bases). The CDR3 loop spans 13 amino acids. Trimming removed 7 bases at V and 4 bases at J, with 15 bases between. Germline values: CDR1 SGHRS, CDR2 YFSETQ. The CDR3 here is CASGLRGGYEQYF. In nucleotides, the CDR3 is TGCGCCAGCGGCCTTAGGGGGGGTTACGAGCAGTACTTC. Variable domain in full (rest from reference TRBV5-1 and TRBJ2-7): KAGVTQTPRYLIKTRGQQVTLSCSPISGHRSVSWYQQTPGQGLQFLFEYFSETQRNKGNFPGRFSGRQFSNSRSEMNVSTLELGDSALYLCASGLRGGYEQYFGPGTRLTVT.

There are a few counts of this clonotype. The chain has TRBV24-1 and TRBJ2-5; 8 bases line up with TRBD1. This CDR3 is built from 17 residues. J lost 1 base, V lost 5 bases, and 11 bases had no gene match. Per germline, CDR1 KGHDR and CDR2 SFDVKD. This CDR3 is CATSGQGARTVQETQYF. The CDR3 nucleotides are TGTGCCACCAGTGGTCAGGGGGCGAGAACAGTCCAAGAGACCCAGTACTTC.

The table lists this clonotype with a count of one. V usage is TRBV7-2 and J usage is TRBJ2-2; 9 nucleotides match TRBD1. The V gene end was trimmed by 11 bases and the J gene end by 7 bases; junction bases not matched to a gene: 8. CDR1 is SGHTA, CDR2 FQGNSA, per germline. This CDR3 comprises 13 residues. CDR3 sequence (DNA): TGTGCCGGAGGACAGGGGTCTGTCGGGGAGCTGTTTTTT. It specifies CAGGQGSVGELFF. Together with reference TRBV7-2 and TRBJ2-2, the CDR3 gives the full variable domain: GAGVSQSPSNKVTEKGKDVELRCDPISGHTALYWYRQSLGQGLEFLIYFQGNSAPDKSGLPSDRFSAERTGGSVSTLTIQRTQQEDSAVYLCAGGQGSVGELFFGEGSRLTVL.

The chain recombines TRBV12-3 or TRBV12-4 with TRBJ2-7; 9 bases are shared with TRBD2. J lost 5 bases, V lost 7 bases, and 9 bases had no gene match. The CDR3 contains 14 residues. This chain's CDR3 is CASTRAGGPHEQYF. DNA of the CDR3: TGTGCCAGCACTCGAGCGGGAGGCCCCCACGAGCAGTACTTC.

Ten or more counts support this clonotype. V is TRBV10-3 and J is TRBJ1-1; no firm D call. Germline V gene data show CDR1 as ENHRY and CDR2 as SYGVKD. CDR3 size: 16 residues. V was clipped by 11 bases and J by 3 bases, with 25 bases between them. The CDR3: CAARPWAGMMDTEAFF. The CDR3 DNA reads TGTGCCGCCCGGCCTTGGGCGGGGATGATGGACACTGAAGCTTTCTTT.

A few counts support this clonotype. This rearrangement joins TRBV20-1 to TRBJ2-7; 9 bases line up with TRBD1. The trim removed 6 bases at V and 4 bases at J, leaving 10 bases unmatched. In germline, CDR1 is DFQATT, CDR2 SNEGSKA (reference sequence). The CDR3 consists of 14 residues. The DNA for the CDR3 is TGCAGTGCAGCTCCGGGACAGGGTTCTTACGAGCAGTACTTC. Amino acid sequence: CSAAPGQGSYEQYF.

This clonotype came up a few times. The genes are TRBV12-3 or TRBV12-4 and TRBJ1-1, with D uncertain. Deletions cut 2 bases from V and 0 bases from J, with 10 bases between. This CDR3 comprises 15 residues. The CDR3 protein is CASSLQRQLNTEAFF. CDR3 coding DNA: TGTGCCAGCAGTTTACAACGTCAGCTGAACACTGAAGCTTTCTTT.

The chain couples TRBV6-1 to TRBJ2-1, with 14 bases aligning to TRBD2. Looked up from germline, CDR1 is MNHNS and CDR2 is SASEGT. The ends lost 6 bases at V and 2 bases at J; junction bases unmatched: 9. CDR3 length: 18 residues. The DNA of the CDR3 is TGTGCCAGCAGCCCTAAGGGACTAGCGGGAGCGCCCTACAATGAGCAGTTCTTC. Its protein product is CASSPKGLAGAPYNEQFF.

This clonotype was recorded a few times. The chain couples TRBV6-6 to TRBJ2-1; D uncertain. Trimming removed 3 bases at V and 6 bases at J, with 9 bases between. The CDR3 has 13 residues. Germline assignment: CDR1 MNHNY and CDR2 SVGAGI (reference sequence). CDR3 sequence: CASSYNSPNEQFF. As DNA, the CDR3 is TGTGCCAGCAGTTATAACTCCCCCAATGAGCAGTTCTTC.

This clonotype appeared a few times. The chain carries TRBV11-3 and TRBJ1-2; no clear D gene. Germline CDR1 reads SGHNT; CDR2 reads YENEEA. The CDR3 runs to 16 residues. The V and J ends lost 5 bases and 7 bases respectively, with 23 bases between them. The DNA of the CDR3 is TGTGCCAGCAGCCTAAGGACCGAAGTTAGTGTGCGTGGCTACACCTTC. Translation: CASSLRTEVSVRGYTF.

A few counts support this clonotype. J is TRBJ2-1 and V is TRBV7-2; 8 nucleotides align to TRBD2. Germline V gene lookup returns CDR1 SGHTA and CDR2 FQGNSA. V shed 3 bases and J 6 bases; nucleotides not matched to a gene: 7. The CDR3 extends over 15 amino acids. The CDR3 region is CASSFGRAGGNEQFF. As DNA, the CDR3 is TGTGCCAGCAGCTTCGGAAGGGCGGGAGGCAATGAGCAGTTCTTC.

This clonotype was seen more than once but under ten times. The chain joins TRBV29-1 to TRBJ2-5, with D perhaps matching TRBD2 (7 bases). Germline assignment: CDR1 SQVTM and CDR2 ANQGSEA. V was pared by 7 bases and J by 5 bases, with 14 bases between. The CDR3 totals 12 residues. CDR3 amino acids: CSAQGGGETQYF. CDR3 nucleotide sequence: TGCAGCGCCCAGGGAGGGGGGGAGACCCAGTACTTC.

CDR3 loop: CASSLGGQGGWPQHF. CDR3 DNA sequence: TGTGCCAGCAGTTTAGGGGGACAGGGTGGGTGGCCCCAGCATTTT. The chain joins TRBV27 to TRBJ1-5; 9 bases match TRBD1. Germline V gene data show CDR1 as MNHEY and CDR2 as SMNVEV (reference sequence). After removal of 2 bases from V and 9 bases from J, the junction contained 8 bases not matched to a gene. The CDR3 is 15 amino acids.

This clonotype was seen only a few times. V gene TRBV9 combines with J gene TRBJ2-2; D possibly corresponds to TRBD1 (6 bases). The ends were cut back, 6 bases at V and 2 bases at J, with 8 bases in the middle. The CDR3 length is 13 residues. The V gene's germline CDR1 is SGDLS and CDR2 YYNGEE. The CDR3 DNA follows: TGTGCCAGCACCAGGGGAAACACCGGGGAGCTGTTTTTT. It specifies CASTRGNTGELFF.

The rearrangement uses TRBV2 and TRBJ2-4, with 10 bases identical to TRBD1. Germline CDR1 and CDR2: SNHLY and FYNNEI. The CDR3 sequence is 13 residues long. V was clipped by 7 bases and J by 5 bases; unmatched bases: 2. CDR3 nucleotide sequence: TGTGCCAGCACGACAGGGGGCCAAAACATTCAGTACTTC. Protein: CASTTGGQNIQYF.

This sequence joins TRBV30 and TRBJ2-2, with 12 bases identical to TRBD2. V was pared by 1 base and J by 8 bases, with 2 bases of the junction left unmatched. Germline CDR1 reads GTSNPN; CDR2 reads SVGIG (reference sequence). The CDR3 covers 14 residues. The CDR3 region has the DNA TGTGCCTGGAGTGGACTAGCGGGAGATGGGGAGCTGTTTTTT. It yields the protein CAWSGLAGDGELFF.

This clonotype has a count of ten or more. The genes are TRBV29-1 and TRBJ1-1; D is unresolved. Germline V gives CDR1 SQVTM, CDR2 ANQGSEA. The V gene lost 1 base and the J gene lost 2 bases, with 8 bases spanning the gap. The CDR3 is 13 residues long. The CDR3 protein is CSVEAARNTEAFF. DNA for the CDR3: TGCAGCGTTGAAGCGGCGAGAAACACTGAAGCTTTCTTT. Filled out from reference TRBV29-1 and TRBJ1-1, the complete variable domain reads SAVISQKPSRDICQRGTSLTIQCQVDSQVTMMFWYRQQPGQSLTLIATANQGSEATYESGFVIDKFPISRPNLTFSTLTVSNMSPEDSSIYLCSVEAARNTEAFFGQGTRLTVV.

This clonotype was seen more than once but under ten times. Compared with germline, one end of the junction differs, possibly owing to a read error. The chain has TRBV5-1 and TRBJ1-1; D is undetermined. The V gene's germline CDR1 is SGHRS and CDR2 YFSETQ. The CDR3 has 15 amino acids. This CDR3 reads CASGFLYPMNTEAFF. Here the CDR3 DNA reads TGCGCCAGCGGCTTTCTCTATCCGATGAACACTGAAGCTTTCTTT.